The 9 T cell receptor beta chains below come from one sample, sequenced in a study of CD8+CD57+ T cells in acquired aplastic anemia. The study profiled TCR beta VDJ and CDR3 using genomic DNA as template. TCRdb analysed the reads with MiXCR anew, one entry per CDR3 protein. This table has under 200,000 distinct CDR3 sequences, around 45% appearing once. The specimen was sorted CD4+, CD8+, or CD8+CD57+ T cells (not recorded which) from PBMCs. The receptors derive from a human donor in good health.

The chain combines TRBV5-1 with TRBJ2-1, with 7 bases fitting TRBD1. CDR1 and CDR2 (germline): SGHRS, YFSETQ. The CDR3 spans 14 residues. V lost 0 bases, J lost 4 bases, and 1 base stayed unmatched. CDR3 sequence reads: CASSLGDRYNEQFF. The CDR3 DNA follows: TGCGCCAGCAGCTTGGGGGACAGATACAATGAGCAGTTCTTC.

The J gene is TRBJ2-2, the V gene TRBV19; D is perhaps TRBD2 (6 bases). CDR1 is LNHDA, CDR2 SQIVND, per germline (reference sequence). Trimming took 8 bases from V and 5 from J, leaving 12 bases between them. This CDR3 spans 13 amino acids. The CDR3: CASAGRSTGELFF. CDR3 in DNA: TGTGCCAGTGCGGGACGTTCTACCGGGGAGCTGTTTTTT.

With regard to this clonotype: A much larger clone is a single base away; this may be a read error. The chain uses TRBV9 and TRBJ2-3, with D maybe TRBD2 (5 bases). The CDR3 contains 14 residues. Trimming removed 4 bases from V and 2 bases from J, with 11 bases in between. Germline V CDR1 and CDR2: SGDLS, YYNGEE. This CDR3 is CASSQNGLTDTQYF. Here the CDR3 DNA reads TGTGCCAGCAGCCAAAACGGACTCACAGATACGCAGTATTTT.

Of note for this clonotype: At one end, the junction sequence differs from germline, possibly due to a read error. Written as DNA, the CDR3 is TGTGCCAGCAGCCCCCTAGGGCTCATGAACACTGAAGCTTCCTTT. This encodes CASSPLGLMNTEASF. This chain joins TRBV6-1 and TRBJ1-1; D not certain. The CDR3 covers 15 residues. Germline CDR1 reads MNHNS; CDR2 reads SASEGT.

Regarding this clonotype: The conserved phenylalanine or tryptophan is not found at the CDR3 terminus, so this likely reflects a read error. This chain uses TRBV25-1 with TRBJ1-2, with a weak D call TRBD1 (6 bases). The CDR3 consists of 16 residues. Trimming removed 1 base at V and 4 bases at J, with 16 bases between. Germline CDR1 reads MGHDK; CDR2 reads SYGVNS. The CDR3 here is CASSEWGRETAYGYTS. The CDR3 DNA sequence: TGTGCCAGCAGTGAATGGGGGCGGGAGACAGCCTATGGCTACACCTCC.

This clonotype was found many times. The chain combines TRBV10-3 with TRBJ1-1; D not resolved. The length of the CDR3 is 15 residues. Trimming took 4 bases from V and 0 from J, leaving 12 bases between them. CDR1 ENHRY and CDR2 SYGVKD come from the germline V gene. CDR3 DNA: TGTGCCATCAGTGCACGTGCGGGAATGAACACTGAAGCTTTCTTT. Translated, it gives CAISARAGMNTEAFF.

As for this clonotype: Germline is not matched at one junction end, which may reflect a read error. The rearrangement uses TRBV6-5 and TRBJ2-1; 8 positions match TRBD1. Germline loops: CDR1 MNHEY, CDR2 SVGAGI. The CDR3 sequence is 15 residues long. This chain's CDR3 is CASTYPGGYRNEQFF. Written as DNA, the CDR3 is TGTGCCAGCACTTACCCAGGGGGCTATCGCAATGAGCAGTTCTTC.

This clonotype was observed at least ten times. J is TRBJ1-5 and V is TRBV7-6; no clear D gene. The CDR3 covers 13 residues. Germline CDR1 reads SGHVS; CDR2 reads FNYEAQ. V shed 1 base and J shed 6 bases, with 7 bases lying between them. CDR3 in amino acids: CASSLVALQPQHF. For the CDR3, the DNA is TGTGCCAGCAGCTTAGTGGCGCTTCAGCCCCAGCATTTT.

This clonotype has ten or more counts. V usage is TRBV13 and J usage is TRBJ1-5, with 10 bases that match TRBD1. Trimming took 5 bases from V and 4 from J; bases not matched to a gene: 2. The CDR3 length is 14 residues. Germline lookup yields CDR1 PRHDT and CDR2 FYEKMQ (reference sequence). The CDR3 DNA is TGTGCCAGCAGCATGGACAGGGGGAATCAGCCCCAGCATTTT. Its translation is CASSMDRGNQPQHF.